The rows below give T cell receptor beta chains drawn from one sample of a study of high-grade serous ovarian cancer treatment subgroups. Measured with immunoSEQ multiplex PCR; TCRdb has only the in-frame clones, and not every one. The sample consists of about 5,700 clones, around 66% of them appearing once. Sequencing used tumor tissue. Receptors originate from a human donor with high-grade serous ovarian cancer. Each CDR3 is given without its conserved first and last residue.

len | j_gene | v_gene | CDR3aa
9 | TRBJ2-1 | TRBV6-5 | ASSSDGGRF
11 | TRBJ1-5 | TRBV28 | ASRGGSNQPQH
12 | TRBJ1-2 | TRBV7-6 | ASTPQGGGFGYT
10 | TRBJ2-1 | TRBV19 | ASSGNHNEQF
14 | TRBJ1-2 | TRBV5-5 | ASSSTPAVANYGYT
11 | TRBJ2-1 | TRBV7-3 | ASSFYQYNEQF
14 | TRBJ1-1 | TRBV23-1 | ASRRGPERAGTEAF
11 | TRBJ2-1 | TRBV11-2 | ASRNARVWEQF
13 | TRBJ2-1 | TRBV27 | ASSETEISYNEQF
13 | TRBJ1-1 | TRBV10-3 | AISGTGGAATEAF
14 | TRBJ1-3 | TRBV7-3 | ASSLGGAGSGNTIY
13 | TRBJ1-2 | TRBV18 | ASSQLQGAGEGYT
9 | TRBJ2-5 | TRBV5-4 | ASSAQETQY
9 | TRBJ1-1 | TRBV29-1 | SVKGDTEAF
13 | TRBJ1-6 | TRBV28 | ASSPTGALNSPLH
14 | TRBJ1-4 | TRBV15 | VTSRSRGATNEKLF
12 | TRBJ2-6 | TRBV5-1 | ASRDLSGANVLT
10 | TRBJ2-3 | TRBV4-1 | ASSQGTGTQY
12 | TRBJ1-4 | TRBV25-1 | ASSERGTNEKLF
10 | TRBJ2-2 | TRBV6-6 | ASSYRGGELF
13 | TRBJ2-5 | TRBV7-2 | AQRVGGRPGETQY
10 | TRBJ2-1 | TRBV11-2 | ASSPQGYEQF
15 | TRBJ1-6 | TRBV11-2 | ASSRDMSFPANSPLH
12 | TRBJ2-2 | TRBV28 | ASSGRSYTGELF
12 | TRBJ2-7 | TRBV10-1 | ASSEPDTPYEQY
14 | TRBJ2-1 | TRBV5-1 | ASSPPTGTSYNEQF
13 | TRBJ2-7 | TRBV7-9 | ASSFPAGVSYEQY
12 | TRBJ2-7 | TRBV18 | ASSPGQSSYEQY
14 | TRBJ2-5 | TRBV9 | ASSVETSGGPGTQY
10 | TRBJ1-4 | TRBV5-1 | ASSLAGGELF
12 | TRBJ2-7 | TRBV7-8 | ASSLEDSTYEQY
15 | TRBJ2-5 | TRBV27 | ASSAPYRVGFQETQY
12 | TRBJ1-2 | TRBV7-6 | ASSGAGRNYGYT
11 | TRBJ1-2 | TRBV29-1 | SVVGTGDYGYT
12 | TRBJ1-4 | TRBV5-6 | ASSLAQGREKLF
13 | TRBJ1-2 | TRBV7-2 | ASSLEGTVNYGYT
14 | TRBJ2-5 | TRBV10-3 | AISGQGLAGQETQY
16 | TRBJ1-5 | TRBV7-9 | ASSLALGTAVGNQPQH
13 | TRBJ2-3 | TRBV19 | ASSMDRASTDTQY
13 | TRBJ2-1 | TRBV7-2 | ASSAGRSSYNEQF
8 | TRBJ2-2 | TRBV6-1 | ASSDWELF
18 | TRBJ2-6 | TRBV6-1 | ASSEGSWPVAPSGANVLT
11 | TRBJ1-2 | TRBV19 | ASSIDGNYGYT
11 | TRBJ2-1 | TRBV4-1 | ASSRPSSGEQF
12 | TRBJ1-1 | TRBV4-1 | ASSQEKGNTEAF
8 | TRBJ1-4 | TRBV5-5 | ASGREKLF
15 | TRBJ2-1 | TRBV11-2 | ASSSRGVGGLYNEQF
11 | TRBJ1-1 | TRBV29-1 | SVVTTFNTEAF
13 | TRBJ1-1 | TRBV4-1 | ASSQEGTGRTEAF
17 | TRBJ2-2 | TRBV21-1 | ASSNPSEEDRNPTGELF
12 | TRBJ1-1 | TRBV6-1 | ASSEAGGNTEAF
11 | TRBJ1-1 | TRBV30 | AWSMGTLGQAF
13 | TRBJ1-1 | TRBV5-4 | ASSLQQWLNTEAF
15 | TRBJ2-3 | TRBV5-1 | ASSLELRGVGADTQY
9 | TRBJ2-7 | TRBV6-6 | ASAGAYEQY
13 | TRBJ1-3 | TRBV4-3 | ASRRTVSSGNTIY
14 | TRBJ2-7 | TRBV4-1 | ASSQELDLPSYEQY
12 | TRBJ1-5 | TRBV6-1 | ASSTSLSNQPQH
12 | TRBJ1-1 | TRBV27 | ASRDSLDLTEAF
11 | TRBJ1-2 | TRBV2 | ASRLNRRPLGT